A single sample is the source of the 26 T cell receptor beta chains below, sequenced in a study of high-grade serous ovarian cancer treatment subgroups. Tumor tissue was taken before any definitive surgery or chemotherapy was given. The repertoire was sequenced with immunoSEQ multiplex PCR; TCRdb's copy has only in-frame clones and lacks some. The sample records under 7,000 clones, roughly 77% being singletons. The sequencing sample was made of tumor tissue. These receptors came from a human donor with high-grade serous ovarian cancer.

The rearrangement uses TRBV21-1 and TRBJ1-3; TRBD1 was called by the table and not checked on the DNA. TRBV21-1 is termed a pseudogene. This CDR3 is 15 amino acids long. The CDR3 bases are TGTGCCAGCAGCAAAGGGTGGCAGGTTCTGAACACCATATATTTT. The encoded protein is CASSKGWQVLNTIYF.

This clone has a single count. V is TRBV6-1 and J is TRBJ2-7; possibly TRBD1 for D (6 bases). The CDR3 spans 12 residues. Germline assignment: CDR1 MNHNS and CDR2 SASEGT. V lost 5 bases and J lost 3, with 8 bases in between. CDR3: CASSSDSYEQYF. The CDR3 coding sequence is TGTGCCAGCAGTTCGGACAGCTACGAGCAGTACTTC.

The chain links TRBV9 to TRBJ2-3; 7 nucleotides match TRBD2. Per the germline V gene, CDR1 is SGDLS and CDR2 is YYNGEE. CDR3 length: 15 residues. After removal of 3 bases from V and 3 bases from J, the junction contained 7 bases not matched to a gene. The CDR3 region has the DNA TGTGCCAGCAGCGGACGGGGGGTTGGGACAGATACGCAGTATTTT. Translating gives CASSGRGVGTDTQYF.

V and J are TRBV7-7 and TRBJ2-1, with 10 bases that match TRBD2. This CDR3 contains 16 residues. Germline values: CDR1 SSHAT, CDR2 FNYEAQ (reference sequence). V lost 1 base, J lost 10 bases, and 10 bases stayed unmatched. In nucleotides, the CDR3 is TGTGCCAGCAGCTTAGGAGCGGGGGGGCCGGTTGGCGAGCAGTTCTTC. This gives the protein CASSLGAGGPVGEQFF.

V usage is TRBV2 and J usage is TRBJ1-1, with TRBD1 matching 7 bases. V gave up 1 base and J gave up 5 bases; unmatched junction bases: 1. Per the germline V gene, CDR1 is SNHLY and CDR2 is FYNNEI. This CDR3 spans 13 amino acids. Here the CDR3 DNA reads TGTGCCAGCAGTGAAGACAGGGGAACTGAAGCTTTCTTT. This gives the protein CASSEDRGTEAFF. Full variable domain (remainder filled in from reference TRBV2 and TRBJ1-1): EPEVTQTPSHQVTQMGQEVILRCVPISNHLYFYWYRQILGQKVEFLVSFYNNEISEKSEIFDDQFSVERPDGSNFTLKIRSTKLEDSAMYFCASSEDRGTEAFFGQGTRLTVV.

The chain joins TRBV30 to TRBJ2-7; 9 nucleotides match TRBD2. This CDR3 has 14 amino acids. CDR1 and CDR2 from the germline V gene are GTSNPN and SVGIG (reference sequence). V trimming: 3 bases; J trimming: 5 bases; junction bases outside the gene matches: 8. The CDR3 region is CAWSWAGGINEQYF. In DNA form, the CDR3 reads TGTGCCTGGAGCTGGGCGGGGGGGATTAACGAGCAGTACTTC.

The chain is built from TRBV5-4 and TRBJ1-2; D is possibly TRBD1 (5 bases). The CDR3 has 13 residues. V dropped 5 bases and J dropped 5 bases, with 13 bases sitting between them. Germline values: CDR1 SGHNT, CDR2 YYREEE (reference sequence). The CDR3 bases are TGTGCCAGCAGAACTGGGGGGATGTATGGCTACACCTTC. It translates to CASRTGGMYGYTF.

The chain is built from TRBV7-3 and TRBJ2-7; TRBD1 might be the D (6 bases). The V and J ends lost 5 bases and 6 bases respectively, with 17 bases between them. The CDR3 length is 14 residues. Germline V CDR1 and CDR2: SGHTA, FQGTGA. CDR3 loop: CASSLQGQGTEQYF. CDR3 nucleotides: TGTGCCAGCAGCCTCCAGGGGCAGGGGACCGAGCAGTACTTC.

The chain joins TRBV10-3 to TRBJ2-3, with D maybe TRBD2 (5 bases). The V gene lost 10 bases and the J gene lost 0 bases, with 17 bases spanning the gap. The germline gives CDR1 ENHRY, CDR2 SYGVKD. This CDR3 has 15 residues. The CDR3 here is CATTFGGPSTDTQYF. CDR3 bases: TGTGCCACCACCTTTGGCGGGCCAAGCACAGATACGCAGTATTTT.

V is TRBV4-2 and J is TRBJ2-7; 10 nucleotides align to TRBD1. CDR3 length: 16 amino acids. V dropped 1 base and J dropped 7; count of bases not matched to a gene: 10. From germline, CDR1 is LGHNA and CDR2 YNFKEQ. The CDR3 DNA reads TGTGCCAGCAGCCAAGGAACCGGGACAGGGGCTGAAGAGCAGTACTTC. Protein product: CASSQGTGTGAEEQYF.

This rearrangement joins TRBV19 to TRBJ2-7, with 8 bases identical to TRBD1. Germline lookup yields CDR1 LNHDA and CDR2 SQIVND (reference sequence). The J segment lost 4 bases and the V segment lost 1 base, leaving 9 bases of the junction unmatched. The CDR3 is made up of 16 amino acids. CDR3 nucleotide sequence: TGTGCCAGTAGTATAGCTGTCGGACAGGGAGCGTACGAGCAGTACTTC. It codes for CASSIAVGQGAYEQYF.

The V gene is TRBV7-6, the J gene TRBJ2-3; TRBD1 or TRBD2 may be the D gene (6 bases each). V shed 0 bases and J shed 5 bases, with 12 bases lying between them. The CDR3 extends over 15 amino acids. Per the germline V gene, CDR1 is SGHVS and CDR2 is FNYEAQ. In nucleotides, the CDR3 is TGTGCCAGCAGCTTAGCGGGGGGCTGGTTAGATACGCAGTATTTT. Protein: CASSLAGGWLDTQYF.

The chain recombines TRBV9 with TRBJ2-3; 15 bases fit TRBD2. V gave up 4 bases and J gave up 9 bases; unmatched junction bases: 12. The CDR3 length is 17 residues. Per the germline V gene, CDR1 is SGDLS and CDR2 is YYNGEE. The CDR3 DNA reads TGTGCCAGCAGCCCAACCGGGACTAGCGGGGGGACCGGGACGCAGTATTTT. It translates to CASSPTGTSGGTGTQYF. Complete variable domain (other parts from reference TRBV9 and TRBJ2-3): DSGVTQTPKHLITATGQRVTLRCSPRSGDLSVYWYQQSLDQGLQFLIQYYNGEERAKGNILERFSAQQFPDLHSELNLSSLELGDSALYFCASSPTGTSGGTGTQYFGPGTRLTVL.

This clone was found a few times. The CDR3 spells CASSLAGSGNTIYF. DNA of the CDR3: TGTGCCAGCAGTTTAGCAGGGTCTGGAAACACCATATATTTT. The chain links TRBV6-5 to TRBJ1-3; a weak D match, TRBD1 (5 bases). The CDR3 spans 14 residues. Germline assignment: CDR1 MNHEY and CDR2 SVGAGI. V gave up 4 bases and J gave up 1 base, with 8 bases separating them.

The gene calls are TRBV4-3 and TRBJ1-5; 7 bases are a match to TRBD1. Losses at the gene ends were 8 bases for V and 2 bases for J; bases not matched to a gene: 18. Germline V gene lookup returns CDR1 LGHNA and CDR2 YSLEER. CDR3 length equals 18 residues. This CDR3 is CASPTLGQTPGGNQPQHF. Here the CDR3 DNA reads TGCGCCAGCCCCACGTTGGGACAGACCCCCGGCGGCAATCAGCCCCAGCATTTT.

There are a few counts of this clone. The genes are TRBV21-1 and TRBJ1-5; the DNA was not compared with TRBD1, the D call given in the table. TRBV21-1 is classified as a pseudogene. The CDR3 is 17 amino acids. The CDR3 loop is CASSNRNRTVSNQPQHF. CDR3 in DNA: TGTGCCAGCAGCAATCGGAACCGGACAGTTAGCAATCAGCCCCAGCATTTT.

The rearrangement uses TRBV4-1 and TRBJ2-7, with 15 bases identical to TRBD2. V lost 3 bases to trimming and J lost 4 bases; unmatched junction nucleotides: 1. The CDR3 sequence is 15 residues long. Germline CDR1 MGHRA, CDR2 YSYEKL. CDR3 residues: CASSQGLAGGYEQYF. The CDR3 DNA reads TGCGCCAGCAGCCAGGGACTAGCGGGGGGTTACGAGCAGTACTTC.

The chain has TRBV7-2 and TRBJ1-1; D uncertain. The CDR3 runs 18 residues. The ends were cut back, 0 bases at V and 2 bases at J, with 19 bases in the middle. Germline lookup yields CDR1 SGHTA and CDR2 FQGNSA. CDR3 bases: TGTGCCAGCAGCTTAGCCACAGTTAACTCCATAATTAACACTGAAGCTTTCTTT. The encoded protein is CASSLATVNSIINTEAFF.

The gene calls are TRBV5-1 and TRBJ1-1; 7 nucleotides align to TRBD1. Looked up from germline, CDR1 is SGHRS and CDR2 is YFSETQ. There are 12 residues in the CDR3. V shed 4 bases and J 8 bases; nucleotides not matched to a gene: 5. The CDR3 DNA reads TGCGCCAGCAGCGGGGACAGCCTCGAAGCTTTCTTT. Translation gives CASSGDSLEAFF.

The gene calls are TRBV11-3 and TRBJ2-5, with 11 bases that match TRBD2. The germline CDR1 and CDR2 sequences are SGHNT and YENEEA. V lost 4 bases and J lost 4; bases outside the gene matches: 5. The CDR3 is made up of 15 amino acids. CDR3 sequence reads: CASSSTSGGGETQYF. In DNA, the CDR3 is TGTGCCAGCAGCTCTACTAGCGGGGGAGGAGAGACCCAGTACTTC.

A word on this clone: One end of the junction does not line up with germline, which may come from a read error. This sequence joins TRBV10-3 and TRBJ1-3; 8 nucleotides match TRBD1. From germline, CDR1 is ENHRY and CDR2 SYGVKD. CDR3 length equals 13 residues. In DNA, the CDR3 is TGTGCCATCAGTGAGTCGCATATAGGGACAGGATCTTTT. Translating gives CAISESHIGTGSF.

The chain combines TRBV4-3 with TRBJ2-1, with 8 positions matching TRBD2. The CDR3 has 16 amino acids. V shed 2 bases and J 7 bases; nucleotides not matched to a gene: 10. CDR1 is LGHNA, CDR2 YSLEER, per germline. CDR3 sequence (DNA): TGCGCCAGCAGCCAACTACGGGGGGGCGTCCTAAATGAGCAGTTCTTC. It translates to CASSQLRGGVLNEQFF.

The V and J genes are TRBV7-9 and TRBJ1-4; D is unresolved. The CDR3 consists of 16 residues. V shed 1 base and J shed 5 bases, with 14 bases lying between them. The V gene's germline CDR1 is SEHNR and CDR2 FQNEAQ (reference sequence). For the CDR3, the DNA is TGTGCCAGCAGCTTAGACCGGTGGGCCTCCAATGAAAAACTGTTTTTT. Amino acid sequence: CASSLDRWASNEKLFF.

V gene TRBV7-8 combines with J gene TRBJ2-7, with 9 nucleotides matching TRBD1. V shed 1 base, J shed 3 bases, and the junction held 4 bases outside the gene matches. The CDR3 length is 15 residues. Germline V gives CDR1 SGHVS, CDR2 FQNEAQ. CDR3 sequence: CASSLVGQGSYEQYF. In DNA, the CDR3 is TGTGCCAGCAGCTTAGTTGGACAGGGGAGCTACGAGCAGTACTTC.

This clone was seen only a few times. The CDR3 sequence: CASSSSGDTEAFF. The CDR3, as DNA: TGCGCCAGCAGCTCGTCAGGGGACACTGAAGCTTTCTTT. The chain uses TRBV5-1 and TRBJ1-1, with a possible D match to TRBD1 (6 bases). The ends were cut back, 3 bases at V and 3 bases at J, with 9 bases in the middle. The CDR3 is 13 residues long. Germline CDR1 SGHRS, CDR2 YFSETQ.

To note about this clone: The junction does not match germline at one end; this may be a read error. This sample also contains other DNA sequences that code for the same CDR3. The rearrangement uses TRBV2 and TRBJ1-5; D is uncertain. The germline gives CDR1 SNHLY, CDR2 FYNNEI. The CDR3 loop spans 14 amino acids. CDR3 region: CASSEMRDPQPQHF. The CDR3, as DNA: TGTGCCAGTAGTGAAATGAGGGATCCCCAGCCCCAGCATTTT.